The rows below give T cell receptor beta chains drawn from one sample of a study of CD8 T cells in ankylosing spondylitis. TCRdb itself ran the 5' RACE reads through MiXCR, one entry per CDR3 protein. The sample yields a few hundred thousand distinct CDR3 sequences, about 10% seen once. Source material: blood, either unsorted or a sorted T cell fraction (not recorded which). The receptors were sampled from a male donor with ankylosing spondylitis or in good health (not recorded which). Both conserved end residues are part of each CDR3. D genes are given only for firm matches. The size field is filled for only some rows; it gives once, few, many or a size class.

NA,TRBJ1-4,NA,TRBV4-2,TGTGCCAGCAGCCAGGAAGCCGGGACCTTTGAGAAACTGTTTTTT,CASSQEAGTFEKLFF
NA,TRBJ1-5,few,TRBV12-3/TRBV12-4,TGTGCCAGCAGTTTAGCGTGGGAGACATATAGCAATCAGCCCCAGCATTTT,CASSLAWETYSNQPQHF
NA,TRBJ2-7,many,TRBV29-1,TGCAGCGTTGTTTCGGACCTCCGGAACGAGCAGTACTTC,CSVVSDLRNEQYF
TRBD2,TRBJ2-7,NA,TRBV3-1,TGTGCCAGCAGCCCCCAATCGACTAGCGGTCCCTACGAGCAGTACTTC,CASSPQSTSGPYEQYF
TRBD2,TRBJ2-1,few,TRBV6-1,TGTGCCAGCAGAGCTAGCGGGGGGGCCTACAATGAGCAGTTCTTC,CASRASGGAYNEQFF
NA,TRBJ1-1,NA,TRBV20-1,TGCAGCGCGCTTTTGGGGGGGGGCACTGAAGCTTTCTTT,CSALLGGGTEAFF
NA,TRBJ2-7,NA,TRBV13,TGTGCCAGCAGCTCTCCCTCCATCTCCTACGAGCAGTACTTC,CASSSPSISYEQYF
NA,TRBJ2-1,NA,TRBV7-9,TGTGCCAGCAGCCCACGATTACAGGGAAGTGGTGAGCAGTTCTTC,CASSPRLQGSGEQFF
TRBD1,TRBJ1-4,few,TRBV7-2,TGTGCCAGCAGCACAACAGGGGAGGCCAATGAAAAACTGTTTTTT,CASSTTGEANEKLFF
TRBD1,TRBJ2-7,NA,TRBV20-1,TGCAGTGCTCCCTTCCGGGACAGTCTCGACGAGCAGTACTTC,CSAPFRDSLDEQYF
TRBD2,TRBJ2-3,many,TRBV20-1,TGCAGTGCTAGCGGGGGGACGGATACGCAGTATTTT,CSASGGTDTQYF
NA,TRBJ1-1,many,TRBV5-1,TGCGCCAGCAGCTTGGCTCGGGACACTGAAGCTTTCTTT,CASSLARDTEAFF
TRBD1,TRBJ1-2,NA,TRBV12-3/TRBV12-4,TGTGCCAGCAGTTTAGGAACAGGGGGCGTGGGGTATGGCTACACCTTC,CASSLGTGGVGYGYTF
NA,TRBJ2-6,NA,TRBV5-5,TGTGCCAGCAGCTATGGGACGTCAAGCTCTGGGGCCAACGTCCTGACTTTC,CASSYGTSSSGANVLTF
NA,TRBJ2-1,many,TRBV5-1,TGCGCCAGCACCCTGAAAAACAATGAGCAGTTCTTC,CASTLKNNEQFF
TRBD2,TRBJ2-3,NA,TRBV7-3,TGTGCCAGCAGCTTATCGGCGGGGGGGCGCACAGATACGCAGTATTTT,CASSLSAGGRTDTQYF
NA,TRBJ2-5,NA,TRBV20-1,TGCAGGGCGGAGGGACAAGAGACCCAGTACTTC,CRAEGQETQYF
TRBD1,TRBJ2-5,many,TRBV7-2,TGTGCCAGCAGCGTTACAGGGGCCCAAGAGACCCAGTACTTC,CASSVTGAQETQYF
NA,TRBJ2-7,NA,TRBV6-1,TGTGCCAGCAGCTCCGGTGAGCCGGGGTACTACGAGCAGTACTTC,CASSSGEPGYYEQYF
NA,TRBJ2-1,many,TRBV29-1,TGCAGCGTTGACTCAGGGCAAGAGGGGTTC,CSVDSGQEGF
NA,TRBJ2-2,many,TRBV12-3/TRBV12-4,TGTGCCAGCAGTTTAGGGGGGTTGAGGGGCGGGGAGCTGTTTTTT,CASSLGGLRGGELFF
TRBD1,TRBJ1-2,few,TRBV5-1,TGCGCCAGCAGCAACCTAGGACAGGTCCTAGACTCGGATGGCTACACCTTC,CASSNLGQVLDSDGYTF
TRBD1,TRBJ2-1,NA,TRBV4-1,TGCGCCAGCAGCCAAGATCACACCGGGACAGGGTCTGATGAGCAGTTCTTC,CASSQDHTGTGSDEQFF
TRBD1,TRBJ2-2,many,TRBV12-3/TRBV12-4,TGTGCCAGCAGTTCGGGACAGGGGTACACCGGGGAGCTGTTTTTT,CASSSGQGYTGELFF
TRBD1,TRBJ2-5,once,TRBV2,TGTGCCAGCGACAGGGGCGGAGAGACCCAGTACTTC,CASDRGGETQYF
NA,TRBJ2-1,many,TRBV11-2,TGTGCCAGCAGCTTATCTCGGGTAATGGGGCAGTTCTTC,CASSLSRVMGQFF
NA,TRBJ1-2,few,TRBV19,TGTGCCAGTTCGGGAACCTCCAACTATGGCTACACCTTC,CASSGTSNYGYTF
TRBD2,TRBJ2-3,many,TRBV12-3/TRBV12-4,TGTGCCAGCAGTTTCCGGGCGTTAGCGGGGGGGCCGTGGGATACGCAGTATTTT,CASSFRALAGGPWDTQYF
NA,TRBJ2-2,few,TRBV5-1,TGCGCCAGCAGCTTGGGCCAGAGGAACACCGGGGAGCTGTTTTTT,CASSLGQRNTGELFF
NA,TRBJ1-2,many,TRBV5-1,TGCGCCAGCCGGGGGGGCACGGATGGCTACACCTTC,CASRGGTDGYTF
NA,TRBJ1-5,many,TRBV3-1,TGTGCCAGCAGCCAAGATTCGGGTGGTCTGGCCCAGCATTTT,CASSQDSGGLAQHF
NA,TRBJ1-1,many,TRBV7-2,TGTGCCAGCAGCTTATTTTATTTTGGGCAGGCGATAACTGAAGCTTTCTTT,CASSLFYFGQAITEAFF
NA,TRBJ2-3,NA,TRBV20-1,TGCAGTGCTCCACTGGACTGGGGTAGCACAAATACGCAGTATTTT,CSAPLDWGSTNTQYF
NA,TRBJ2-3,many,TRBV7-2,TGTGCCAGCAGCTTAGTGGGGGGGGGGCCCGCAGATACGCAGTATTTT,CASSLVGGGPADTQYF
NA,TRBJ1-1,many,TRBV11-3,TGTGCCAGCAGCTTCGGTTGGAACACTGAAGCTTTCTTT,CASSFGWNTEAFF
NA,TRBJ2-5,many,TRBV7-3,TGTGCCAGCAGCTTAAACTTTCAAGAGACCCAGTACTTC,CASSLNFQETQYF
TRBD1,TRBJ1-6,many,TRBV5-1,TGCGCCAGCAGCCAGACAGGGGCGGAGAATTCACCCCTCCACTTT,CASSQTGAENSPLHF